This TCR beta chain was profiled in a study of CD8+CD57+ T cells in acquired aplastic anemia. Across the study: Sorting CD4+ and CD8+ cells gave DNA averaging around 3 ug. The study, taken as a whole, reports: Patients had twenty-nine CD8+ CDR3 sequences in common with controls (the shared set). Between patients and controls, CD8+ Simpson's diversity did not vary significantly.

The patients chosen for sequencing had shown expansion of CD8+CD57+ cells (detected by flow cytometry). Diagnosis of severe acquired aplastic anemia applied to all patients. The V end was cut by 2 bases, the J end by 14 bases, with 13 bases between. The CDR3 contains 13 residues. Germline CDR1 reads MGHDK; CDR2 reads SYGVNS. Note on this clonotype: As yet, its antigen is unknown.

TCR beta VDJ and CDR3 profiles were obtained from a genomic DNA template. TCRdb re-called the reads through MiXCR, storing one row per CDR3 protein. The sample has about 150,000 distinct CDR3 sequences, approximately 52% seen once. The TCR originated in a human donor with aplastic anemia. The V call is TRBV25-1, the J call TRBJ1-6; D not certain. The material sequenced was sorted CD4+, CD8+, or CD8+CD57+ T cells (not recorded which) from PBMCs. CDR3 in DNA: TGTGCCAGCAGTGAAATAACTGGACGGGCCCTCCACTTT. Protein product: CASSEITGRALHF. The entire variable domain, with the rest obtained from reference TRBV25-1 and TRBJ1-6, is as follows: EADIYQTPRYLVIGTGKKITLECSQTMGHDKMYWYQQDPGMELHLIHYSYGVNSTEKGDLSSESTVSRIRTEHFPLTLESARPSHTSQYLCASSEITGRALHFGNGTRLTVT.